This passage covers 10 T cell receptor beta chains from one sample sequenced in a study of OX40 agonist ivuxolimab in advanced cancers. Profiled with immunoSEQ multiplex PCR; TCRdb holds only in-frame clones, not every one. The table records tens of thousands of clones, 75% to 90% of them present only once. Specimen: CD4+ or CD8+ T cells sorted from blood, collected in a trial of the OX40 agonist ivuxolimab. These TCRs come from an adult with an advanced solid tumor such as melanoma, head and neck, liver or kidney cancer.

V and J are TRBV5-1 and TRBJ1-1; D unclear. V lost 0 bases and J 10 bases, leaving 19 bases between the germline ends. This CDR3 has 15 residues. The germline gives CDR1 SGHRS, CDR2 YFSETQ. CDR3 sequence (DNA): TGCGCCAGCAGCTTGGGAATACCGGCCCCCCGGGGAGCTTTCTTT. Translating it yields CASSLGIPAPRGAFF.

V usage is TRBV28 and J usage is TRBJ2-7, with a tentative D call TRBD1 (7 bases). Per germline, CDR1 MDHEN and CDR2 SYDVKM. The CDR3 length is 14 residues. The V gene lost 7 bases and the J gene lost 4 bases, with 17 bases spanning the gap. The CDR3 loop is CASKTGRSTYEQYF. The CDR3 nucleotides are TGTGCCAGCAAGACAGGGAGGTCTACGTACGAGCAGTACTTC.

CDR3 sequence reads: CASSEWDSETQYF. CDR3 in DNA: TGTGCCAGCAGTGAGTGGGACAGTGAGACCCAGTACTTC. V and J are TRBV2 and TRBJ2-5; 7 positions agree with TRBD1. With V trimmed by 3 bases and J by 5 bases, 3 bases remained unmatched. The germline V gene encodes CDR1 SNHLY and CDR2 FYNNEI. The CDR3 length is 13 residues.

This sequence joins TRBV29-1 and TRBJ1-1; tentative D call: TRBD1 (5 bases). Germline V gene data show CDR1 as SQVTM and CDR2 as ANQGSEA. V lost 2 bases and J 1 base, leaving 17 bases between the germline ends. CDR3 length: 16 residues. The CDR3 DNA reads TGCAGCGTTGAATCGTCTCACCTCGGACAGAACACTGAAGCTTTCTTT. This sequence encodes CSVESSHLGQNTEAFF.

V gene TRBV7-6 combines with J gene TRBJ2-5, with D possibly matching TRBD1 (6 bases). Looked up from germline, CDR1 is SGHVS and CDR2 is FNYEAQ. Trimming cost V 5 bases and J 2 bases, with 12 bases left between them. The CDR3 extends over 14 amino acids. The CDR3 loop reads CASSPSQGQETQYF. The DNA of the CDR3 is TGTGCCAGCAGCCCATCGCAGGGGCAAGAGACCCAGTACTTC.

V is TRBV11-1 and J is TRBJ1-1, with 11 bases identical to TRBD1. The CDR3 is made up of 14 amino acids. J was trimmed by 5 bases and V by 6 bases; bases with no gene match: 5. In germline, CDR1 is SGHAT, CDR2 FQDESV (reference sequence). DNA of the CDR3: TGTGCCAGCAGAGGACAGGGGGCGAATACTGAAGCTTTCTTT. Translation: CASRGQGANTEAFF.

V usage is TRBV27 and J usage is TRBJ2-3, with 7 bases matching TRBD2. J was trimmed by 6 bases and V by 0 bases; bases with no gene match: 9. The germline gives CDR1 MNHEY, CDR2 SMNVEV (reference sequence). The CDR3 consists of 16 residues. The chain's CDR3 is CASSLSISSGWDTQYF. CDR3 DNA: TGTGCCAGCAGTTTATCGATTTCTAGCGGATGGGATACGCAGTATTTT.

This sequence joins TRBV7-3 and TRBJ2-1, with 13 bases matching TRBD2. The V gene end was trimmed by 5 bases and the J gene end by 6 bases; junction bases not matched to a gene: 4. The CDR3 sequence is 15 residues long. In germline, CDR1 is SGHTA, CDR2 FQGTGA. The CDR3 region is CASSQRLAGGNEQFF. As DNA, the CDR3 is TGTGCCAGCAGCCAGAGACTAGCGGGAGGCAATGAGCAGTTCTTC.

The V and J genes are TRBV7-8 and TRBJ1-3; TRBD1 might be the D (5 bases). The germline gives CDR1 SGHVS, CDR2 FQNEAQ. CDR3 length: 15 amino acids. Trimming shortened V by 5 bases and J by 3 bases, and 14 bases separated the two germline ends. Here the CDR3 DNA reads TGTGCCAGCAGCGTATCAGGGCTGGGTGGAAACACCATATATTTT. Amino acid sequence: CASSVSGLGGNTIYF.

The genes are TRBV19 and TRBJ2-7; the D is unclear. Germline CDR1 is LNHDA and CDR2 is SQIVND (reference sequence). This CDR3 has 15 amino acids. Trimming pared 3 bases from V and 3 bases from J, leaving 15 bases between. The CDR3 nucleotides read TGTGCCAGTAGTATTAGTGCCGCCACCTTCTACGAGCAGTACTTC. Translated, it gives CASSISAATFYEQYF.